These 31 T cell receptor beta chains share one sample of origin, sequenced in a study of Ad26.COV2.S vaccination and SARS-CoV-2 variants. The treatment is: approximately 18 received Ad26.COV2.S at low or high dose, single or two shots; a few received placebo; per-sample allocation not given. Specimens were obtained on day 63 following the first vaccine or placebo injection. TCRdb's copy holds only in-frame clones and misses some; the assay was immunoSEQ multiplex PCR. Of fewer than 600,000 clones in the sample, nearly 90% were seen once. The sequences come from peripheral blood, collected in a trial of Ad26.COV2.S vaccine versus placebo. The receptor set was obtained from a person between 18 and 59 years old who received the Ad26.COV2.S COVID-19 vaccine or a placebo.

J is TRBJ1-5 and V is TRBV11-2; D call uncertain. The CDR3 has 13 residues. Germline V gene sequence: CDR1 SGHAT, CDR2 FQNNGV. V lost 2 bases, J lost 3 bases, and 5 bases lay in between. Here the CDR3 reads CASSLSNNQPQHF. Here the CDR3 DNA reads TGTGCCAGCAGCTTATCGAACAATCAGCCCCAGCATTTT.

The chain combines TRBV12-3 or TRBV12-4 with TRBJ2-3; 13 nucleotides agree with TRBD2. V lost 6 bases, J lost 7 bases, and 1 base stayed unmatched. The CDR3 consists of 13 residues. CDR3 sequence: CASRLAGGNTQYF. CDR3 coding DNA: TGTGCCAGCAGACTAGCGGGAGGGAATACGCAGTATTTT.

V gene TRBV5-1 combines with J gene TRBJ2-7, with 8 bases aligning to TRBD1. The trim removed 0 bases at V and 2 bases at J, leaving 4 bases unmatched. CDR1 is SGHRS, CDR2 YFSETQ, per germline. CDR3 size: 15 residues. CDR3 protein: CASSLEPRGPYEQYF. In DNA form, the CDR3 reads TGCGCCAGCAGCTTGGAGCCCAGGGGGCCCTACGAGCAGTACTTC.

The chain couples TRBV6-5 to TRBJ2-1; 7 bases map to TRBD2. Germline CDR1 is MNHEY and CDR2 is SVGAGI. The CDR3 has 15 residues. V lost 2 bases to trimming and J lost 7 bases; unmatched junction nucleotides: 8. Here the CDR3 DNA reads TGTGCCAGCAGTTACCGCGGGACTAACGGAAATGAGCAGTTCTTC. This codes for CASSYRGTNGNEQFF.

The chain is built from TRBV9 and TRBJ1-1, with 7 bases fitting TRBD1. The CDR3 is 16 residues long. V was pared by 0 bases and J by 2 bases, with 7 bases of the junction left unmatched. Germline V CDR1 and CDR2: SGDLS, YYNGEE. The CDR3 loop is CASSVDGGTVNTEAFF. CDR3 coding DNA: TGTGCCAGCAGCGTAGATGGCGGGACAGTCAACACTGAAGCTTTCTTT.

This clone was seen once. This chain's CDR3 is CASSYSLDRDRTGELFF. In DNA, the CDR3 is TGTGCCAGCAGTTACTCTCTCGACAGGGATCGGACCGGGGAGCTGTTTTTT. The chain carries TRBV6-2 or TRBV6-3 and TRBJ2-2; TRBD1 matches at 7 bases. Germline CDR1 is MNHEY and CDR2 is SVGEGT. This CDR3 comprises 17 residues. After removal of 0 bases from V and 5 bases from J, the junction contained 9 bases not matched to a gene.

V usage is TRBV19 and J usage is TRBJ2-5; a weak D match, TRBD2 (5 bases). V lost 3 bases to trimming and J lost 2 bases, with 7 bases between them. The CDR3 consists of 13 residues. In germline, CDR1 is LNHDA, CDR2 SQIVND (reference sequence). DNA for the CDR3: TGTGCCAGTAGTATGGGGAGACAAGAGACCCAGTACTTC. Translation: CASSMGRQETQYF.

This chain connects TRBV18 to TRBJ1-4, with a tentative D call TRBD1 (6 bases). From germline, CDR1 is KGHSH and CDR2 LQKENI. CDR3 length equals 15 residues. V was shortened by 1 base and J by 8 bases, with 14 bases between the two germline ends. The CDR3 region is CASSPLRRQEEKLFF. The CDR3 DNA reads TGTGCCAGCTCACCACTTAGGAGACAGGAAGAAAAACTGTTTTTT.

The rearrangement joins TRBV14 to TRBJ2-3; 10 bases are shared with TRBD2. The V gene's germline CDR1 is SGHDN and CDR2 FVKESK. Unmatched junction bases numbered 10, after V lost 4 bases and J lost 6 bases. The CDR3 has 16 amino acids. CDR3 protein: CASSPPTSGVMDTQYF. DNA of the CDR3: TGTGCCAGCAGCCCCCCAACTAGCGGGGTGATGGATACGCAGTATTTT.

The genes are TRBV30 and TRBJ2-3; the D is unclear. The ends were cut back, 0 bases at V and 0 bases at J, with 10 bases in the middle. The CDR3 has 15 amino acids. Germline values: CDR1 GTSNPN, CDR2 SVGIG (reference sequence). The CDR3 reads CAWSVQALSTDTQYF. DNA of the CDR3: TGTGCCTGGAGTGTACAAGCGCTTAGCACAGATACGCAGTATTTT. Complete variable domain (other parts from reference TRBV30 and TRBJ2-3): SQTIHQWPATLVQPVGSPLSLECTVEGTSNPNLYWYRQAAGRGLQLLFYSVGIGQISSEVPQNLSASRPQDRQFILSSKKLLLSDSGFYLCAWSVQALSTDTQYFGPGTRLTVL.

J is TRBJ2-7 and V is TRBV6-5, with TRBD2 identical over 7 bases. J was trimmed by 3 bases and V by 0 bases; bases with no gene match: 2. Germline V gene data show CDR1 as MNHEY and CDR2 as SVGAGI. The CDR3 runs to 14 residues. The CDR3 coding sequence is TGTGCCAGCAGTTACTCGACGGGAGGCTACGAGCAGTACTTC. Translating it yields CASSYSTGGYEQYF.

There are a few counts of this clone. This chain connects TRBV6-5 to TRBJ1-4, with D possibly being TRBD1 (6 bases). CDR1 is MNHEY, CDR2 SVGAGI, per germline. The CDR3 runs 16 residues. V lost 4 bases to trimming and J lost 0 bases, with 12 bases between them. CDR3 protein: CASSSLPGATNEKLFF. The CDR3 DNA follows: TGTGCCAGCAGTTCCCTCCCAGGGGCAACTAATGAAAAACTGTTTTTT.

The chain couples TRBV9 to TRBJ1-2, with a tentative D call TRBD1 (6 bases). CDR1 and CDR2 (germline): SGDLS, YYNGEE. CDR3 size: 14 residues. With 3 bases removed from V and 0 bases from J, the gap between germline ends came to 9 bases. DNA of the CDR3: TGTGCCAGCAGCGCGGACAGCTCTAACTATGGCTACACCTTC. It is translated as CASSADSSNYGYTF.

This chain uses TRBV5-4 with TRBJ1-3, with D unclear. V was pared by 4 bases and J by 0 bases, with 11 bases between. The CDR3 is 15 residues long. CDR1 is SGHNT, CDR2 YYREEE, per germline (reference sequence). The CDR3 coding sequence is TGTGCCAGCAGCCCCAAAGACAACTCTGGAAACACCATATATTTT. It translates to CASSPKDNSGNTIYF.

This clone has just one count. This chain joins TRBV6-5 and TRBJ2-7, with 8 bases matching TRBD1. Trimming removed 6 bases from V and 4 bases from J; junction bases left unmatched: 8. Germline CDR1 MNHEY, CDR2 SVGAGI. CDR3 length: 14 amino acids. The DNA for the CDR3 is TGTGCCAGCAGCCTGGACAGGGCTTCTTACGAGCAGTACTTC. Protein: CASSLDRASYEQYF.

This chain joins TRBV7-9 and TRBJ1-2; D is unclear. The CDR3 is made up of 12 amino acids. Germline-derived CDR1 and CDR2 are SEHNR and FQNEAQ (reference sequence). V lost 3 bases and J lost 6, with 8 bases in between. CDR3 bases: TGTGCCAGCAGCTTGGGCGGGAATGGCTACACCTTC. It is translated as CASSLGGNGYTF. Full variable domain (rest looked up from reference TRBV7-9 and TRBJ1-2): DTGVSQNPRHKITKRGQNVTFRCDPISEHNRLYWYRQTLGQGPEFLTYFQNEAQLEKSRLLSDRFSAERPKGSFSTLEIQRTEQGDSAMYLCASSLGGNGYTFGSGTRLTVV.

CDR3 sequence reads: CASSLTAGATYEQYF. The DNA for the CDR3 is TGTGCCAGCAGTTTAACCGCAGGAGCGACCTACGAGCAGTACTTC. V is TRBV28 and J is TRBJ2-7; D is unclear. The germline V gene has CDR1 MDHEN and CDR2 SYDVKM. Trimming removed 2 bases at V and 2 bases at J, with 13 bases between. The CDR3 length is 15 residues.

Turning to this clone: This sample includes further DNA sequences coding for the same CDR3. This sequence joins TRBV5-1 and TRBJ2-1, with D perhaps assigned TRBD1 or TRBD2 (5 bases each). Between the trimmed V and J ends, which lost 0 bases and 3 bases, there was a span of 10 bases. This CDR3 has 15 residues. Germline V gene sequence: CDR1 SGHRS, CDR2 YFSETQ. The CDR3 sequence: CASSLVAGSYNEQFF. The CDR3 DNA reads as TGCGCCAGCAGCTTGGTGGCAGGGAGCTACAATGAGCAGTTCTTC. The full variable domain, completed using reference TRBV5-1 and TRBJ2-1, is KAGVTQTPRYLIKTRGQQVTLSCSPISGHRSVSWYQQTPGQGLQFLFEYFSETQRNKGNFPGRFSGRQFSNSRSEMNVSTLELGDSALYLCASSLVAGSYNEQFFGPGTRLTVL.

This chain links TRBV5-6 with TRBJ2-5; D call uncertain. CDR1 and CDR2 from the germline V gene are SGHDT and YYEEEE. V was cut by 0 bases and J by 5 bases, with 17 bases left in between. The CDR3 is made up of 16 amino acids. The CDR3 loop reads CASSLGPSRQYETQYF. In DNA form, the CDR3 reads TGTGCCAGCAGCTTGGGGCCTTCAAGGCAATATGAGACCCAGTACTTC. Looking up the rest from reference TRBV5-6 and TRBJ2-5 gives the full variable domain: DAGVTQSPTHLIKTRGQQVTLRCSPKSGHDTVSWYQQALGQGPQFIFQYYEEEERQRGNFPDRFSGHQFPNYSSELNVNALLLGDSALYLCASSLGPSRQYETQYFGPGTRLLVL.

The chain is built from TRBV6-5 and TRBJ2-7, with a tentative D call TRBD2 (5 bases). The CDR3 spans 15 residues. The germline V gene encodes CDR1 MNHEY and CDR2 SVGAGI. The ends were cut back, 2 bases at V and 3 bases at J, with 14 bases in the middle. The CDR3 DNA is TGTGCCAGCAGTTACGGAGGTCAGGTCGACTACGAGCAGTACTTC. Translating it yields CASSYGGQVDYEQYF.

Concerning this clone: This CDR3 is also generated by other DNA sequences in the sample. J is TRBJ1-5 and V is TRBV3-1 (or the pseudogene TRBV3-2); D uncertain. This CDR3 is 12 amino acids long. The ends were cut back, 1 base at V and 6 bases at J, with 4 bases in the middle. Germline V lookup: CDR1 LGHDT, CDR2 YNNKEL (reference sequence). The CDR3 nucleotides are TGTGCCAGCAGCCAAGGTTCTCAGCCCCAGCATTTT. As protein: CASSQGSQPQHF.

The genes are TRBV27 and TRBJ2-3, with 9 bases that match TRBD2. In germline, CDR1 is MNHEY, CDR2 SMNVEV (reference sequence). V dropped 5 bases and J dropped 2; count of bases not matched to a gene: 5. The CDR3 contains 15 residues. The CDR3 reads CASSPTSGYTDTQYF. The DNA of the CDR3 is TGTGCCAGCAGTCCGACTAGCGGATACACAGATACGCAGTATTTT.

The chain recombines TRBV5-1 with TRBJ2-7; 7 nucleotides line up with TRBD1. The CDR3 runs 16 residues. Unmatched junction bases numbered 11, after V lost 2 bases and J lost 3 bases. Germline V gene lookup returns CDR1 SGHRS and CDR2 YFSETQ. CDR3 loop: CASSLSTGDPLYEQYF. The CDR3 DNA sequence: TGCGCCAGCAGCTTATCAACAGGGGACCCTCTCTACGAGCAGTACTTC.

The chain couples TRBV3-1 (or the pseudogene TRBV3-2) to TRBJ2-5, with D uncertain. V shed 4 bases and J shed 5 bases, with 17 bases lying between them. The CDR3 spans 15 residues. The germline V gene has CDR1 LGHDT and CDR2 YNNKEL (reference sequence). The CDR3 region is CASSRAVGREETQYF. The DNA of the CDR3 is TGTGCCAGCAGCCGCGCGGTCGGACGCGAGGAGACCCAGTACTTC.

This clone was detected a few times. CDR3 in DNA: TGTGCCAGTAGTACCGGGACTAGCGGGAGAAAAGACAAAAGGTTCTTC. This gives the protein CASSTGTSGRKDKRFF. This rearrangement joins TRBV19 to TRBJ2-1, with 14 bases identical to TRBD2. Germline assignment: CDR1 LNHDA and CDR2 SQIVND (reference sequence). J lost 15 bases, V lost 4 bases, and 14 bases had no gene match. The CDR3 sequence is 16 residues long.

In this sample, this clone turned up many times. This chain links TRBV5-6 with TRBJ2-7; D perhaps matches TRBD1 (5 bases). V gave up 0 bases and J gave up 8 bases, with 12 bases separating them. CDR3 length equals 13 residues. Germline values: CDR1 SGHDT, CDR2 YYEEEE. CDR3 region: CASSLAEGVKQYF. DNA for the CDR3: TGTGCCAGCAGCTTGGCCGAAGGGGTGAAGCAGTACTTC.

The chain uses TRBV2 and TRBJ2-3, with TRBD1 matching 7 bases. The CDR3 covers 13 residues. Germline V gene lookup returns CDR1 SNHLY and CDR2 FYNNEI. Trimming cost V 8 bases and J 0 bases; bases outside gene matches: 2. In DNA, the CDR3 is TGTGCCAGCCAGACAGGGAGCACAGATACGCAGTATTTT. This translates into CASQTGSTDTQYF.

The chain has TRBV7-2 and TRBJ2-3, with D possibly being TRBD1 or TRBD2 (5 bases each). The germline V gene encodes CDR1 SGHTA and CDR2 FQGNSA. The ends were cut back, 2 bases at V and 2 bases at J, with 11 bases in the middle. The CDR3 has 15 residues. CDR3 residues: CASSLYGGTTDTQYF. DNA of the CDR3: TGTGCCAGCAGCTTATATGGGGGTACCACAGATACGCAGTATTTT.

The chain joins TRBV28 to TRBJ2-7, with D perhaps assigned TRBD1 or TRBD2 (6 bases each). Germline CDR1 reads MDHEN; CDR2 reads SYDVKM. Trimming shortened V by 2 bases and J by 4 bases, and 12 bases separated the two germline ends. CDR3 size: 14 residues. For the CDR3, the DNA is TGTGCCAGCAGTTTAGGGGGGCAGCCTTACGAGCAGTACTTC. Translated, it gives CASSLGGQPYEQYF.

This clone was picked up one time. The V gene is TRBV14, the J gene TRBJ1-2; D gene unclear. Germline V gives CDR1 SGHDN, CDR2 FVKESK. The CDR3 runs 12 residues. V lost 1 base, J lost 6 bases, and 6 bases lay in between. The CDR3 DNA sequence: TGTGCCAGCAGCCAAGGTTGGGATGGCTACACCTTC. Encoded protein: CASSQGWDGYTF. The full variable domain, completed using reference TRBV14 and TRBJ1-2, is EAGVTQFPSHSVIEKGQTVTLRCDPISGHDNLYWYRRVMGKEIKFLLHFVKESKQDESGMPNNRFLAERTGGTYSTLKVQPAELEDSGVYFCASSQGWDGYTFGSGTRLTVV.

The CDR3 coding sequence is TGTGCCAGCAAATCTGGGTTTGAAGCTTTCTTT. Translation gives CASKSGFEAFF. The chain carries TRBV12-3 or TRBV12-4 and TRBJ1-1; D is unclear. This CDR3 contains 11 residues. V lost 7 bases, J lost 7 bases, and 10 bases lay in between.